This TCR beta chain was sequenced during a study of CD8+ T cells in alopecia areata. Following extraction, RNA underwent reverse transcription to cDNA, which served as the sequencing template. The table came from immunoSEQ multiplex PCR; TCRdb's copy has only in-frame clones and leaves some out. The sample has about 110,000 clones, approximately 59% seen once. The J segment lost 5 bases and the V segment lost 5 bases, leaving 8 bases of the junction unmatched. The V gene's germline CDR1 is SEHNR and CDR2 FQNEAQ (reference sequence). The CDR3 is 15 amino acids. As concerns this clone: What it binds is not known.

PBMCs yielded sorted CD4+ and CD8+ T cells. Study-level points and caveats: Whereas mice showed it more clearly, TCR sharing across patients was murkier, possibly because of HLA. Normal skin contains resident alphabeta T cells, and these are also sequenced in scalp samples.

Sequencing was carried out using CD8+ T cells sorted from blood. The sequence was obtained from a human donor in good health. The V call is TRBV7-9, the J call TRBJ2-1; 8 bases are a match to TRBD2. The CDR3 nucleotides read TGTGCCAGCAGCCCCGACGGGGGGGATGACAATGAGCAGTTCTTC. This translates into CASSPDGGDDNEQFF.